This T cell receptor (beta chain) originates from a study of cytomegalovirus exposure and HLA in healthy donors. General study findings and limits: Later on, analysis showed that most CMV-associated TCR beta chains appeared to be HLA-restricted. Most TCR sequences were rare, but some public TCRs occurred in many donors. The study flagged about 160 TCR beta chains as cytomegalovirus-associated. Sequencing probably produced one cluster of sequence variants that were highly shared.

Per the germline V gene, CDR1 is GTSNPN and CDR2 is SVGIG (reference sequence). V was shortened by 1 base and J by 3 bases, with 16 bases between the two germline ends. The CDR3 contains 15 residues. Regarding this clone: Its antigen is currently unknown.

The PCR made use of 60 Vbeta and 13 Jbeta primers. Only in-frame clones appear in the TCRdb table, and some are missing; sequencing was by immunoSEQ multiplex PCR. Among around 130,000 clones listed, roughly four fifths were seen once. The sample comprised PBMCs. The V gene is TRBV30, the J gene TRBJ2-7, with a weak D call TRBD2 (6 bases). The TCR sequence derives from a girl aged 2 to 9 in good health and CMV-seronegative. The CDR3 is CAWSGWVEGGYEQYF. The DNA of the CDR3 is TGTGCCTGGAGTGGATGGGTCGAGGGAGGCTACGAGCAGTACTTC. Full variable domain (missing parts from reference TRBV30 and TRBJ2-7): SQTIHQWPATLVQPVGSPLSLECTVEGTSNPNLYWYRQAAGRGLQLLFYSVGIGQISSEVPQNLSASRPQDRQFILSSKKLLLSDSGFYLCAWSGWVEGGYEQYFGPGTRLTVT.